A selection of T cell receptor beta chains follows, all from one sample in a study of shared clonotypes between healthy human individuals. Libraries were prepared by immunoSEQ multiplex PCR; TCRdb keeps only in-frame clonotypes and omits some of them. This table has approximately 1.5 million clones, around 98% appearing once. The sample was naive CD4+ T cells sorted from blood. Receptors originate from a young man in good health. Both conserved end residues are part of each CDR3.

TRBV7-3,TRBJ1-1,CASSLTGPGNTEAFF
TRBV4-1,TRBJ1-5,CASSQDSTGRSNQPQHF
TRBV4-2,TRBJ2-1,CASSQESLVHNEQFF
TRBV28,TRBJ1-1,CASLRGQRMNTEAFF
TRBV9,TRBJ1-3,CASSERPSDLPSGNTIYF
TRBV10-3,TRBJ2-1,CAISESTSRNEQFF
TRBV7-2,TRBJ2-7,CASSPPAGGVYEQYF
TRBV5-1,TRBJ1-2,CASSLEGHTNGYTF
TRBV27,TRBJ2-7,CASRTGQSSYEQYF
TRBV29-1,TRBJ2-5,CSVEDGQAETQYF
TRBV7-2,TRBJ2-2,CASSNRGRNTGELFF
TRBV5-4,TRBJ2-1,CASSLPSGGYNEQFF
TRBV29-1,TRBJ2-3,CSGLGAGSDTQYF
TRBV15,TRBJ2-7,CATSRDWGQSEQYF
TRBV5-6,TRBJ2-7,CASSSYGDYSYEQYF
TRBV10-2,TRBJ2-7,CASTFSGVDEQYF
TRBV6-1,TRBJ2-5,CASSESLSRSQETQYF
TRBV18,TRBJ1-4,CASSPTNEKLFF
TRBV5-1,TRBJ2-3,CASREAAGFWADTQYF
TRBV7-3,TRBJ2-1,CASSLSKTGVDEQFF
TRBV11-2,TRBJ1-2,CASSFSTGGADGYTF
TRBV5-1,TRBJ2-7,CASSLNSGSSYEQYF
TRBV28,TRBJ2-1,CASSPAGLAGSRSSYNEQFF
TRBV28,TRBJ1-5,CASSFQTGVGPQHF
TRBV9,TRBJ2-4,CASSVAGTSGNIQYF
TRBV2,TRBJ2-1,CASIASTDHNEQFF
TRBV28,TRBJ1-1,CASSFSGGNTEAFF
TRBV19,TRBJ1-5,CASRGASNQPQHF
TRBV15,TRBJ2-5,CATSIRARQETQYF
TRBV28,TRBJ2-3,CASSPSGVTDTQYF
TRBV15,TRBJ1-1,CATSRAVNTEAFF
TRBV7-2,TRBJ2-5,CASRSGVETQYF
TRBV7-9,TRBJ1-1,CASSASRGTEAFF
TRBV5-1,TRBJ2-6,CASSTSTGGYTGANVLTF
TRBV18,TRBJ1-1,CASSPQTGHTEAFF
TRBV29-1,TRBJ2-5,CSVVLGLAGGETQYF
TRBV29-1,TRBJ2-2,CSVGQVNTGELFF
TRBV27,TRBJ2-7,CASWRSPYEQYF
TRBV18,TRBJ1-1,CASFSQQGANTEAFF
TRBV5-6,TRBJ2-7,CATQSSSSYEQYF
TRBV19,TRBJ1-4,CASSPRVNGYEKLFF
TRBV10-2,TRBJ2-1,CASIGLAGNNEQFF
TRBV5-6,TRBJ2-1,CASSPIGYLEQFF
TRBV30,TRBJ2-2,CAWSVRGNTGELFF
TRBV27,TRBJ1-5,CASNLTGKDNQPQHF
TRBV10-2,TRBJ2-3,CASKETSGLTSTDTQYF
TRBV5-6,TRBJ2-5,CASSRTGYQETQYF
TRBV20-1,TRBJ2-3,CSATYTDTQYF
TRBV7-9,TRBJ2-3,CASSSSIAFGTDTQYF
TRBV27,TRBJ2-3,CASSLGSAGRLTDTQYF
TRBV11-2,TRBJ1-4,CASSLVAGGKVFF
TRBV18,TRBJ2-2,CASSPLGNTGELFF
TRBV2,TRBJ2-2,CASRVLGREANTGELFF
TRBV4-1,TRBJ2-1,CASSQPRLAPRDNEQFF